Below are 2 T cell receptor beta chains sequenced from a single sample in a study of blood T cell repertoires in COVID-19. The method was immunoSEQ multiplex PCR; TCRdb's version includes in-frame clones alone and lacks a portion of them. Among about 210,000 clones listed, around 91% were seen once. Sequenced input: peripheral blood. All receptors derive from a woman between 40 and 50 years old with acute or convalescent COVID-19.

This chain links TRBV9 with TRBJ2-2, with a weak D call TRBD1 (5 bases). CDR1 is SGDLS, CDR2 YYNGEE, per germline. Trimming pared 5 bases from V and 1 base from J, leaving 12 bases between. The CDR3 runs to 15 residues. The CDR3 loop is CASSLQGMNTGELFF. As DNA, the CDR3 is TGTGCCAGCAGTCTTCAGGGAATGAACACCGGGGAGCTGTTTTTT.

The genes are TRBV7-6 and TRBJ2-1; D is undetermined. CDR3 length: 17 residues. Germline V gives CDR1 SGHVS, CDR2 FNYEAQ. Trimming cost V 1 base and J 6 bases, with 19 bases left between them. CDR3 region: CASSLVHGRIIGNEQFF. In DNA form, the CDR3 reads TGTGCCAGCAGCTTAGTTCACGGCAGGATAATCGGCAATGAGCAGTTCTTC.